The rows below give T cell receptor beta chains drawn from one sample of a study of shared clonotypes between healthy human individuals. Repertoires were generated with immunoSEQ multiplex PCR, while TCRdb's copy carries only in-frame clones and drops some. The data hold about 2.3 million clones, with more than 85% observed a single time. The sequenced sample was naive CD4+ T cells from PBMCs. Every receptor here comes from a man aged 18 to 30 in good health. Some clones in this sample may be carry-over from other donors' samples. CDR3s leave out the opening cysteine and the closing phenylalanine or tryptophan. The D gene is left open where the match is weak. Clone size is given for some rows only: seen once, a few or many times, or a class if the clone is expanded.

v_call,d_call,clone_size,cdr3_aa
TRBV28,NA,NA,ASSTYSNQPQH
TRBV18,NA,NA,ASSPILGTWGNYGYT
TRBV9,TRBD2,once,ASSETSGRVVTDTQY
TRBV7-9,TRBD1,NA,ASSERQGGTEAF
TRBV18,NA,NA,ASSPPGLLMDEQF
TRBV29-1,NA,NA,SVEGYNGPQETQY
TRBV27,NA,NA,ASPAGGHHNEQF
TRBV6-5,NA,NA,ASSPALPVDKGYT
TRBV27,NA,NA,ASGIEETQY
TRBV2,NA,NA,ASREDSQGYT